This T cell receptor (beta chain) was sequenced during a study of T-cell reconstitution after alpha-beta-depleted transplantation in children. Preparing the TCRbeta library involved the use of unique molecular identifiers. TCRdb fed the PCR reads into MiXCR, producing one record per CDR3 protein. Of around 370,000 distinct CDR3 sequences listed, 10% are singletons. V lost 9 bases to trimming and J lost 0 bases; unmatched junction nucleotides: 13. Per germline, CDR1 LNHDA and CDR2 SQIVND (reference sequence). This CDR3 has 17 residues. In its sample, this clonotype was seen a few times. This clonotype was sampled from a human donor who donated a stem cell graft to a child with acute lymphoblastic leukemia. Source: PBMCs from the stem cell graft donor, taken from the stem cell graft. V and J are TRBV19 and TRBJ2-2; 7 bases align to TRBD1. The CDR3: CARGETQGNANTGELFF. As DNA, the CDR3 is TGTGCCAGAGGTGAAACACAGGGGAACGCGAACACCGGGGAGCTGTTTTTT.